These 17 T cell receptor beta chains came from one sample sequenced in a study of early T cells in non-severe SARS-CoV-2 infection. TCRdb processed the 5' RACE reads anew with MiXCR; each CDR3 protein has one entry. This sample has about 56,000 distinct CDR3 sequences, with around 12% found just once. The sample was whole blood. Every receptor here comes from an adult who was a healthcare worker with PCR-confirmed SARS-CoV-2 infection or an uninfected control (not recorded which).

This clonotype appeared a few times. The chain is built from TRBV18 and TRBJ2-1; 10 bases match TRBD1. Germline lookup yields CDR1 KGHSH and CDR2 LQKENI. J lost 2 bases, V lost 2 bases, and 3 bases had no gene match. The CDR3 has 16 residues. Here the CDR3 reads CASSPIGTGAYNEQFF. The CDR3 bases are TGTGCCAGCTCACCAATTGGGACAGGGGCCTACAATGAGCAGTTCTTC.

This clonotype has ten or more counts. CDR3 in amino acids: CASSPPPRVRSNQPQHF. The CDR3, as DNA: TGTGCCAGCAGTCCGCCGCCCAGGGTTCGTAGCAATCAGCCCCAGCATTTT. V and J are TRBV28 and TRBJ1-5; D might be TRBD1 (5 bases). The CDR3 runs 17 residues. V lost 5 bases and J 0 bases, leaving 17 bases between the germline ends. Germline V gene sequence: CDR1 MDHEN, CDR2 SYDVKM.

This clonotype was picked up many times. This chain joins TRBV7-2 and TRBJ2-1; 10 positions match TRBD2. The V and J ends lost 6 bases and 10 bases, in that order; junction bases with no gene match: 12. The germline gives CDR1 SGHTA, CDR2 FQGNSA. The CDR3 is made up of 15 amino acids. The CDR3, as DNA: TGTGCCAGCAGGGCCGGGACTAGCGCCATTGGAGAGCAGTTCTTC. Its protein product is CASRAGTSAIGEQFF.

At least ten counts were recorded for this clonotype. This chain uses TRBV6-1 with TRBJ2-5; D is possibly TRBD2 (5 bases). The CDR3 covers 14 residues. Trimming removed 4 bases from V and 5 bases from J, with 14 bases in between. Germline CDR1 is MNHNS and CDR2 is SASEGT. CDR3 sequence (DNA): TGTGCCAGCAGTGCACACGGGGAAGGGGAGACCCAGTACTTC. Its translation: CASSAHGEGETQYF.

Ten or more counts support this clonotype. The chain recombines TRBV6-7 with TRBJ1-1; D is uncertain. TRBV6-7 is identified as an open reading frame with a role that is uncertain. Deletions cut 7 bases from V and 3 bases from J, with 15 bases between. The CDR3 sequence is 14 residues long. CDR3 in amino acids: CASKLRLMDTEAFF. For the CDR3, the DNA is TGTGCCAGCAAACTCCGTTTAATGGACACTGAAGCTTTCTTT.

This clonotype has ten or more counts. CDR3: CASSQDPSYNEQFF. The CDR3, as DNA: TGTGCCAGCAGCCAGGACCCCTCCTACAATGAGCAGTTCTTC. V gene TRBV6-5 combines with J gene TRBJ2-1; D uncertain. This CDR3 contains 14 residues. Germline CDR1 reads MNHEY; CDR2 reads SVGAGI. Trimming took 6 bases from V and 0 from J, leaving 9 bases between them.

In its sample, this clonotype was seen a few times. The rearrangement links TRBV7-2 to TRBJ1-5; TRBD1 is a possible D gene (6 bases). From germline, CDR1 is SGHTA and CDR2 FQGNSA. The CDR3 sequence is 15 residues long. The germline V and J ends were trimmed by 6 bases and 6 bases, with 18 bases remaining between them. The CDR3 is CASRDGQLESQPQHF. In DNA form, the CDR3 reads TGTGCCAGCAGGGATGGACAGTTAGAGAGTCAGCCCCAGCATTTT.

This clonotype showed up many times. CDR3 amino acids: CASRGGEGTGELFF. CDR3 coding DNA: TGCGCCAGCAGAGGCGGCGAGGGCACCGGGGAGCTGTTTTTT. The J gene is TRBJ2-2, the V gene TRBV5-1, with D maybe TRBD2 (5 bases). V lost 5 bases and J 4 bases, leaving 12 bases between the germline ends. This CDR3 has 14 amino acids. The V gene's germline CDR1 is SGHRS and CDR2 YFSETQ.

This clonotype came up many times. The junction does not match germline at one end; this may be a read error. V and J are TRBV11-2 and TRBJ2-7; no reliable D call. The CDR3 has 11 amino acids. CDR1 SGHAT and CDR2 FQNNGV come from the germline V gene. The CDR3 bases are TGTGCCAGCAGCCCCTCCCACGAGCAGTACTTC. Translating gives CASSPSHEQYF.

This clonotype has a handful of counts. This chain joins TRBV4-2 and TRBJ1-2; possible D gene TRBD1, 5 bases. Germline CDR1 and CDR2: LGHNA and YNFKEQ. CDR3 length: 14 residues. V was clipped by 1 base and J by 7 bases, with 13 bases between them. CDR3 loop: CASSQVGLAGGYTF. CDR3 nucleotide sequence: TGTGCCAGCAGCCAAGTGGGGCTAGCTGGTGGCTACACCTTC.

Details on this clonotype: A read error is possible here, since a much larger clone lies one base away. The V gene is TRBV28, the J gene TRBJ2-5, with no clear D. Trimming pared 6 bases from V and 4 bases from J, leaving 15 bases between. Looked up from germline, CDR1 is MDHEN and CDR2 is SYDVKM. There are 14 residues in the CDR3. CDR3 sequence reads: CASSPTSVPETQYF. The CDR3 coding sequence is TGTGCCAGCAGCCCCACGAGCGTCCCAGAGACCCAGTACTTC.

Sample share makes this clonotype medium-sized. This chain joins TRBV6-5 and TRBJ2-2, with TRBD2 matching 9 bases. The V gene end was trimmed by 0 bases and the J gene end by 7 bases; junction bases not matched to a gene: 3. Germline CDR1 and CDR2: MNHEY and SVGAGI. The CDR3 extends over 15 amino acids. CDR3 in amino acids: CASSYSISGSGELFF. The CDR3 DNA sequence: TGTGCCAGCAGTTACTCGATTAGCGGGAGCGGGGAGCTGTTTTTT.

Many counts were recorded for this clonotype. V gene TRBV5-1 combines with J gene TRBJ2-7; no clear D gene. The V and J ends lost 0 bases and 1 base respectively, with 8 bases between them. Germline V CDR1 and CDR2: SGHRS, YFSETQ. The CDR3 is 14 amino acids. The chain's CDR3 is CASSLEAASYEQYF. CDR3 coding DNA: TGCGCCAGCAGCTTGGAGGCAGCATCCTACGAGCAGTACTTC.

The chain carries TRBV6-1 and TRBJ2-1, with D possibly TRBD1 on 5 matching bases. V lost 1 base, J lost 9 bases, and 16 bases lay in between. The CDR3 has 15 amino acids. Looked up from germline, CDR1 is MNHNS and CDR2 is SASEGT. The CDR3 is CASSEEVYRLGEQFF. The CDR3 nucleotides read TGTGCCAGCAGTGAAGAGGTTTACAGGTTAGGTGAGCAGTTCTTC.

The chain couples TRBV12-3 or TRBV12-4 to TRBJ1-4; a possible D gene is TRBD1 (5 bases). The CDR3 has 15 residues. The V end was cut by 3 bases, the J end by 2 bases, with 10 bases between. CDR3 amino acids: CASSFGRGTNEKLFF. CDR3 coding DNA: TGTGCCAGCAGTTTTGGGCGGGGGACTAATGAAAAACTGTTTTTT.

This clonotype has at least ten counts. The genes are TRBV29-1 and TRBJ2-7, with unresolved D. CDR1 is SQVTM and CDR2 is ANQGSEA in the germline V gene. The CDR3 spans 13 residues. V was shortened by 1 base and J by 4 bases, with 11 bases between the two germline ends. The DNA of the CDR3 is TGCAGCGTTGAAGGGGGTGGAACGTACGAGCAGTACTTC. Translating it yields CSVEGGGTYEQYF.

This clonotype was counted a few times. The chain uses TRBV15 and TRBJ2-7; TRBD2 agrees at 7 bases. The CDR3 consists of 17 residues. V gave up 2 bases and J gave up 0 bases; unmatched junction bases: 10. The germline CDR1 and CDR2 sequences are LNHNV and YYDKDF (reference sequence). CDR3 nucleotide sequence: TGTGCCACCAGCAGAAAACGGGGGGAGCGGATCTCCTACGAGCAGTACTTC. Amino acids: CATSRKRGERISYEQYF.